The 22 T cell receptor beta chains in this list originate from one sample, sequenced in a study of blood T cell repertoires in COVID-19. Produced via immunoSEQ multiplex PCR; TCRdb's table is partial and in-frame only. Among roughly 300,000 clones listed, 70% to 90% were seen once. Sequences were obtained from PBMCs or T cells enriched from blood (not recorded which). These receptors originate from a woman in her 30s who had recovered from COVID-19.

The chain couples TRBV5-5 to TRBJ1-1; 9 bases line up with TRBD1. Losses at the gene ends were 2 bases for V and 0 bases for J; bases not matched to a gene: 5. CDR3 length: 16 amino acids. Germline values: CDR1 SGHKS, CDR2 YYEKEE (reference sequence). CDR3 amino acids: CASSLQGAGMNTEAFF. Written as DNA, the CDR3 is TGTGCCAGCAGCTTACAGGGGGCCGGGATGAACACTGAAGCTTTCTTT.

V gene TRBV2 combines with J gene TRBJ2-5; 11 bases align to TRBD1. V lost 10 bases to trimming and J lost 4 bases; unmatched junction nucleotides: 11. This CDR3 has 15 amino acids. Germline V gene sequence: CDR1 SNHLY, CDR2 FYNNEI. Here the CDR3 reads CATGRTGGNRETQYF. In DNA, the CDR3 is TGTGCCACAGGGAGGACAGGGGGCAATCGAGAGACCCAGTACTTC.

This clone was seen once. This CDR3 is also generated by other DNA sequences in the sample. CDR3 in amino acids: CASSLAQGYGYTF. In nucleotides, the CDR3 is TGTGCCAGCAGCTTAGCCCAGGGCTATGGCTACACCTTC. The V gene is TRBV7-9, the J gene TRBJ1-2; D might be TRBD1 (5 bases). Germline CDR1 is SEHNR and CDR2 is FQNEAQ (reference sequence). The CDR3 has 13 amino acids. V was clipped by 0 bases and J by 4 bases, with 6 bases between them.

This clone was observed a single time. The rearrangement links TRBV9 to TRBJ1-2, with no clear D. V was pared by 0 bases and J by 4 bases, with 13 bases between. The CDR3 covers 15 residues. The V gene's germline CDR1 is SGDLS and CDR2 YYNGEE. The CDR3 spells CASSVAEGYSYGYTF. As DNA, the CDR3 is TGTGCCAGCAGCGTAGCAGAGGGATACTCCTATGGCTACACCTTC.

This chain links TRBV7-3 with TRBJ2-1; TRBD1 might be the D (5 bases). The CDR3 is 17 residues long. Per the germline V gene, CDR1 is SGHTA and CDR2 is FQGTGA. V lost 0 bases, J lost 5 bases, and 17 bases lay in between. CDR3 residues: CASSLTGQGPRNNEQFF. DNA for the CDR3: TGTGCCAGCAGCTTAACGGGTCAGGGCCCACGCAACAATGAGCAGTTCTTC.

The J gene is TRBJ1-5, the V gene TRBV30, with D possibly matching TRBD1 (5 bases). CDR1 is GTSNPN, CDR2 SVGIG, per germline (reference sequence). The V gene lost 5 bases and the J gene lost 7 bases, with 15 bases spanning the gap. This CDR3 is built from 13 residues. CDR3 loop: CAWDRMGGQPQHF. The CDR3 region has the DNA TGTGCCTGGGACCGGATGGGGGGACAGCCCCAGCATTTT.

This clone was seen once. The V and J genes are TRBV6-5 and TRBJ1-2; 11 bases fit TRBD1. V shed 6 bases, J shed 8 bases, and the junction held 8 bases outside the gene matches. The V gene's germline CDR1 is MNHEY and CDR2 SVGAGI. The CDR3 runs to 14 residues. CDR3 sequence (DNA): TGTGCCAGCAGCACCGCCGGGACAGGGGGAGGCTACACCTTC. It translates to CASSTAGTGGGYTF.

The chain uses TRBV5-1 and TRBJ2-3; weak D call: TRBD2 (6 bases). This CDR3 has 14 residues. V shed 7 bases and J shed 2 bases, with 14 bases lying between them. The germline gives CDR1 SGHRS, CDR2 YFSETQ. The CDR3 sequence: CASRLRELTDTQYF. In DNA form, the CDR3 reads TGCGCCAGCCGGTTGCGGGAACTCACAGATACGCAGTATTTT.

The CDR3, as DNA: TGTGCCAGCTCAGGACTGGGTCGCTCTGGGGCCAACGTCCTGACTTTC. Translated: CASSGLGRSGANVLTF. The chain uses TRBV18 and TRBJ2-6; D possibly corresponds to TRBD2 (5 bases). The germline CDR1 and CDR2 sequences are KGHSH and LQKENI. The CDR3 loop spans 16 amino acids. With 5 bases removed from V and 0 bases from J, the gap between germline ends came to 11 bases.

V usage is TRBV20-1 and J usage is TRBJ1-2; D remains unclear. CDR1 is DFQATT and CDR2 is SNEGSKA in the germline V gene (reference sequence). Trimming took 3 bases from V and 4 from J, leaving 15 bases between them. The CDR3 loop spans 14 amino acids. Written as DNA, the CDR3 is TGCAGTGCTAGTGCGACCGGGAAGGGCTATGGCTACACCTTC. It yields the protein CSASATGKGYGYTF.

V is TRBV3-1 (or the pseudogene TRBV3-2) and J is TRBJ2-7, with D possibly matching TRBD2 (5 bases). The CDR3 has 15 amino acids. In germline, CDR1 is LGHDT, CDR2 YNNKEL (reference sequence). The germline V and J ends were trimmed by 0 bases and 6 bases, with 15 bases remaining between them. CDR3 protein: CASSQDKRPGPEQYF. CDR3 sequence (DNA): TGTGCCAGCAGCCAAGATAAGCGGCCCGGCCCCGAGCAGTACTTC.

This chain links TRBV19 with TRBJ1-2; 7 positions match TRBD1. Trimming at V came to 5 bases and at J to 7 bases, leaving 4 bases not matched to a gene. The CDR3 sequence is 12 residues long. The germline CDR1 and CDR2 sequences are LNHDA and SQIVND (reference sequence). The chain's CDR3 is CASSSNRGGYTF. The DNA for the CDR3 is TGTGCCAGTAGTTCGAACAGGGGTGGCTACACCTTC.

The chain uses TRBV9 and TRBJ2-1; TRBD2 aligns across 9 bases. CDR1 and CDR2 (germline): SGDLS, YYNGEE. The CDR3 is 16 amino acids. After removal of 4 bases from V and 8 bases from J, the junction contained 13 bases not matched to a gene. CDR3 coding DNA: TGTGCCAGCAGCCCCTTAGGGGCGGGGGGGTCGTATGAGCAGTTCTTC. This gives the protein CASSPLGAGGSYEQFF.

CDR3 coding DNA: TGTGCCAGCAGTGGGACAGGGGACTACGAGCAGTACTTC. Translated: CASSGTGDYEQYF. The chain uses TRBV2 and TRBJ2-7, with 9 bases fitting TRBD1. The germline V gene has CDR1 SNHLY and CDR2 FYNNEI. This CDR3 comprises 13 residues. The trim removed 4 bases at V and 3 bases at J, leaving 1 base unmatched.

CDR3 nucleotide sequence: TGCGCCAGCAGTTCGGGGGGGGACGAGCAGTACTTC. Translation gives CASSSGGDEQYF. This sequence joins TRBV10-2 and TRBJ2-7, with 8 positions matching TRBD2. The CDR3 runs to 12 residues. Germline CDR1 reads WSHSY; CDR2 reads SAAADI. V lost 5 bases, J lost 5 bases, and 2 bases stayed unmatched.

This chain links TRBV30 with TRBJ1-3, with 7 bases matching TRBD1. Germline V gene sequence: CDR1 GTSNPN, CDR2 SVGIG (reference sequence). Trimming cost V 1 base and J 4 bases; bases outside gene matches: 7. The length of the CDR3 is 15 residues. The CDR3: CAWSGTGLGGNTIYF. CDR3 bases: TGTGCCTGGAGTGGGACAGGCCTAGGGGGAAACACCATATATTTT.

The J gene is TRBJ1-5, the V gene TRBV5-1; possible D gene TRBD1, 5 bases. The CDR3 contains 14 residues. CDR1 is SGHRS, CDR2 YFSETQ, per germline. Trimming removed 4 bases at V and 1 base at J, with 9 bases between. The CDR3 DNA reads TGCGCCAGCAGCCCGACAGCGAGCAATCAGCCCCAGCATTTT. It is translated as CASSPTASNQPQHF.

The chain combines TRBV18 with TRBJ1-6; perhaps TRBD1 as D (5 bases). CDR1 and CDR2 (germline): KGHSH, LQKENI. Deletions cut 1 base from V and 13 bases from J, with 8 bases between. The CDR3 is made up of 12 amino acids. CDR3 loop: CASSPQGQPLHF. In nucleotides, the CDR3 is TGTGCCAGCTCACCACAGGGGCAGCCCCTCCACTTT.

This chain connects TRBV3-1 (or the pseudogene TRBV3-2) to TRBJ1-3, with TRBD1 identical over 9 bases. From germline, CDR1 is LGHDT and CDR2 YNNKEL (reference sequence). V lost 3 bases, J lost 1 base, and 4 bases stayed unmatched. The CDR3 has 16 amino acids. The CDR3 nucleotides read TGTGCCAGCAGCCAGAAGACAGGGGGATCTGGAAACACCATATATTTT. This translates into CASSQKTGGSGNTIYF.

The chain couples TRBV7-9 to TRBJ2-1; D uncertain. This CDR3 spans 13 amino acids. The ends were cut back, 5 bases at V and 1 base at J, with 6 bases in the middle. Germline CDR1 reads SEHNR; CDR2 reads FQNEAQ (reference sequence). CDR3 protein: CASSPRSYNEQFF. In DNA form, the CDR3 reads TGTGCCAGCAGCCCCAGGTCCTACAATGAGCAGTTCTTC.

This rearrangement joins TRBV2 to TRBJ2-1, with 8 bases that match TRBD2. The trim removed 6 bases at V and 7 bases at J, leaving 14 bases unmatched. The CDR3 spans 16 residues. CDR1 SNHLY and CDR2 FYNNEI come from the germline V gene. CDR3 amino acids: CASRPLAGPSWNEQFF. CDR3 nucleotides: TGTGCCAGCAGACCTCTAGCGGGCCCCTCGTGGAATGAGCAGTTCTTC.

The chain couples TRBV25-1 to TRBJ2-3; 9 bases align to TRBD1. The ends lost 6 bases at V and 2 bases at J; junction bases unmatched: 12. The germline V gene encodes CDR1 MGHDK and CDR2 SYGVNS. The CDR3 is made up of 17 amino acids. The DNA for the CDR3 is TGTGCCAGCAGCAAATCACCGGGACAGGGAACCACAGATACGCAGTATTTT. The encoded protein is CASSKSPGQGTTDTQYF.